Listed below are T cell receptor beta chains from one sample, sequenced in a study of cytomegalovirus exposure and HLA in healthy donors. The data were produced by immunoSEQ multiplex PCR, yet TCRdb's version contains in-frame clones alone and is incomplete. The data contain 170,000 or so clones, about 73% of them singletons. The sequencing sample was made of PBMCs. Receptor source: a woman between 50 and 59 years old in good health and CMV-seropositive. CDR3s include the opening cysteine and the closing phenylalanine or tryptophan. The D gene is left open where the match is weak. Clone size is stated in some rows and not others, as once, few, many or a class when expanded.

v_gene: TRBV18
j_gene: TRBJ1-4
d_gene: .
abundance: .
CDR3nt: TGTGCCAGCTCACCACGAGACTCCCCAGGCGGGTTAGAAAAACTGTTTTTT
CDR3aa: CASSPRDSPGGLEKLFF

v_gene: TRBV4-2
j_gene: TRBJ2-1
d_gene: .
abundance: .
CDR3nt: TGTGCCAGCAGCCAAGAATTGGGGCCATATGGTGAGCAGTTCTTC
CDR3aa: CASSQELGPYGEQFF

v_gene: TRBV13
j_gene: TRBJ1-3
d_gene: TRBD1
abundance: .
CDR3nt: TGTGCCAGCAGCTCGGACAGGGAAGGAAACACCATATATTTT
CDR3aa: CASSSDREGNTIYF

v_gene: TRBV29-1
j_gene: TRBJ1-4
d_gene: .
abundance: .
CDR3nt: TGCAGCGTTGAAGATGAGTCTGAAAAACTGTTTTTT
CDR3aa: CSVEDESEKLFF

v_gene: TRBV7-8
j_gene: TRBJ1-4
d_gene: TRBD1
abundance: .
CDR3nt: TGTGCCAGCAGCGCAGCCGGGACAGGGGCTGAAAAACTGTTTTTT
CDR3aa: CASSAAGTGAEKLFF

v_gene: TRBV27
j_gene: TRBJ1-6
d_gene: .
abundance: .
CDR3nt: TGTGCCAGCAGTTTACGAGCCAGCGCGGGTTCCTATAATTCACCCCTCCACTTT
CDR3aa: CASSLRASAGSYNSPLHF

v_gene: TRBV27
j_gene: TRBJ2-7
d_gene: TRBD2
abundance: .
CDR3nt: TGTGCCAGCAGTTTATTAGGACTAGCTAACGAGCAGTACTTC
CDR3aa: CASSLLGLANEQYF

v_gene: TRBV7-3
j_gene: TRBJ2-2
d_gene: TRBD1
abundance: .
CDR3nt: TGTGCCAGCAGCCCAGGACAGGGGGCCATCGGGGAGCTGTTTTTT
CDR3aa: CASSPGQGAIGELFF

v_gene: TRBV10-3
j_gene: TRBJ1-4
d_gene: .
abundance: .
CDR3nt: TGTGCCTTACATAATGAAAAACTGTTTTTT
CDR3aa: CALHNEKLFF

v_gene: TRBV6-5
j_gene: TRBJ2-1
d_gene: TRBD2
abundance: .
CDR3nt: TGTGCCAGCAGTTACTCGACTAGCGGGGGGTATGAGCAGTTCTTC
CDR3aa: CASSYSTSGGYEQFF

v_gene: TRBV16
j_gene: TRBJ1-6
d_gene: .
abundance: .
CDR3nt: TGTGCCAGCAGCCAGAATTTAGGGAACCCAGGGGTCCTCCACTTT
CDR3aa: CASSQNLGNPGVLHF

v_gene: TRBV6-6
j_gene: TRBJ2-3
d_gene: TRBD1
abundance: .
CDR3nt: TGTGCCAGCAGTTCCGGGGGACAGGGGAGCACAGATACGCAGTATTTT
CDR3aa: CASSSGGQGSTDTQYF

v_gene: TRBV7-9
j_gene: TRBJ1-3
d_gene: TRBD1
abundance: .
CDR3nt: TGTGCCACCTCAGGGGGGTTCTCTGGAAACACCATATATTTT
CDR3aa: CATSGGFSGNTIYF

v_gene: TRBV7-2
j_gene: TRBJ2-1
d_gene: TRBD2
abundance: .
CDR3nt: TGTGCCAGCAGCTTTGAGCGGGGGGTGAACAATGAGCAGTTCTTC
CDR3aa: CASSFERGVNNEQFF

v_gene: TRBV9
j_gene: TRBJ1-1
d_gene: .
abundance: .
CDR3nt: TGTGCCAGCAGCCAGGGAGGTATTCCTGAAGCTTTCTTT
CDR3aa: CASSQGGIPEAFF

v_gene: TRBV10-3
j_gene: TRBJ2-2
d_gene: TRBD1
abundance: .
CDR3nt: TGTGCCATTCTGGAGCTCCACAGGGGGAGTAACACCGGGGAGCTGTTTTTT
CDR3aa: CAILELHRGSNTGELFF

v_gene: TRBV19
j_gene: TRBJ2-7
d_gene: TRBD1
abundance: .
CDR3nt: TGTGCCAGTAGTGCGGACAGGGGAACCGAGCAGTACTTC
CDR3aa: CASSADRGTEQYF

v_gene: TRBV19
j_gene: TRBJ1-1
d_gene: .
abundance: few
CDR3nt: TGTGCCAGTAGTCAGCAGGGATTGAACACTGAAGCTTTCTTT
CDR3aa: CASSQQGLNTEAFF

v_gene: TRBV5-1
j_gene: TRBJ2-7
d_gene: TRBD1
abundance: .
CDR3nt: TGCGCCAGCAGCCCTTTACCCGGGACAGGGGCCCCGAGCGAGCAGTACTTC
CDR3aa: CASSPLPGTGAPSEQYF

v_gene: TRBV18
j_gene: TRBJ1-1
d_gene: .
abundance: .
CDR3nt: TGTGCCAGCTCTCTACAGGGCGACACTGAAGCTTTCTTT
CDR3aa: CASSLQGDTEAFF

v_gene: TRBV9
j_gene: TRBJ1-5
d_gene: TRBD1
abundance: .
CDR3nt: TGTGCCAGCAGCGTAGGAGGGGGCGATCAGCCCCAGCATTTT
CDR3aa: CASSVGGGDQPQHF

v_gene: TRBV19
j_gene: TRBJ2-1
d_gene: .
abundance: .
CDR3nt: TGTGCCAGTAGTCGCCTCTCGGGGGTGGGTAGGGCTGAGCAGTTCTTC
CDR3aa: CASSRLSGVGRAEQFF

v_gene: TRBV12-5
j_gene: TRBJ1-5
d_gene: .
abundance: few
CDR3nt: TGTGCTAGTGGTTTGGGACAGGTAGGCAATCAGCCCCAGCATTTT
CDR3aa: CASGLGQVGNQPQHF

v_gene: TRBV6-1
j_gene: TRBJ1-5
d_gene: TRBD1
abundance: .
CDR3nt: TGTGCCAGCAAACCCCGGGACAGGGGTAATCAGCCCCAGCATTTT
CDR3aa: CASKPRDRGNQPQHF

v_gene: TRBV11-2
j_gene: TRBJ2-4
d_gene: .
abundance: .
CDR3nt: TGTGCCAGCAGCTCCCCCCTCAGAGGGTCCTCGGCCAAAAACATTCAGTACTTC
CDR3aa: CASSSPLRGSSAKNIQYF

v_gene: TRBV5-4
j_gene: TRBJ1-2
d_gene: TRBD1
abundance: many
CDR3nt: TGTGCCAGCAGCGGACAGGGGGTTTTCTACACCTTC
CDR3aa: CASSGQGVFYTF

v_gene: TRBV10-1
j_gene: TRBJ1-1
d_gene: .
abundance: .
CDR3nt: TGCGCCAGGGTAGACGGAGAGAACACTGAGGCTTTCTTT
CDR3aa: CARVDGENTEAFF

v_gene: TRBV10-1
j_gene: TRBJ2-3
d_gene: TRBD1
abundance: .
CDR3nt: TGCGCCAGCAGTGGTCCCGGGACAGGTTCCACAGATACGCAGTATTTT
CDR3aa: CASSGPGTGSTDTQYF

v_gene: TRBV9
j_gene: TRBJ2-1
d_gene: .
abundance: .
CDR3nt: TGTGCCAGCAGCGCCGTACTTCGAGGTGAGCAGTTCTTC
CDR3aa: CASSAVLRGEQFF

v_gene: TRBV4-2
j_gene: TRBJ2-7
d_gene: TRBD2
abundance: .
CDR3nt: TGTGCCAGCAGCCAAGTGACTAGCGGTGGAGCCTACGAGCAGTACTTC
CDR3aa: CASSQVTSGGAYEQYF

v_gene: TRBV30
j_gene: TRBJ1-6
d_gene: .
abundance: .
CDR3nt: TGTGCCTGGAGTGTACGGGAAAATTCACCCCTCCACTTT
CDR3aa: CAWSVRENSPLHF

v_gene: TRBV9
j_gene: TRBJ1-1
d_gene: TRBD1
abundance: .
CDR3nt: TGTGCCAGCAGCGTAGCAGGGGGCGGCGAAGCTTTCTTT
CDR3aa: CASSVAGGGEAFF

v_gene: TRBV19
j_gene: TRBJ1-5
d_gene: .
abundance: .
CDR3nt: TGTGCCAGTAGTATAGGGGGGGGCTTAGGCAATCAGCCCCAGCATTTT
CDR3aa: CASSIGGGLGNQPQHF

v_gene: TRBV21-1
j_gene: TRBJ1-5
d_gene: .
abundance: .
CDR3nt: TGTGCCAGCAGCATCGGCAGGGCTAGCAATCAGCCCCAGCATTTT
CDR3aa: CASSIGRASNQPQHF

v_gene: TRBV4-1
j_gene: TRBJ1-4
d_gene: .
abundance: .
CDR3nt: TGCGCCAGCAGCCAAGATGGAGGGTTTGAAAAACTGTTTTTT
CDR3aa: CASSQDGGFEKLFF

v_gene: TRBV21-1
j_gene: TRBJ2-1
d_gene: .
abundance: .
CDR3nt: TGTGCCAGCAGCAAAGGATCGGCTAGCGGACCCTCCTACAATGAGCAGTTCTTC
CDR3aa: CASSKGSASGPSYNEQFF

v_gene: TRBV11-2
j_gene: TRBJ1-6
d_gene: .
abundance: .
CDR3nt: TGTGCCAGCAGCGACTGGGACTCGGGGTATAATTCACCCCTCCACTTT
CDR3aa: CASSDWDSGYNSPLHF

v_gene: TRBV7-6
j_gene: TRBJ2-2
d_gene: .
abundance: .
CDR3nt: TGTGCCAGCAGGCCCACGAGCACCGGGGAGCTGTTTTTT
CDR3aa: CASRPTSTGELFF